The rows below give T cell receptor beta chains drawn from one sample of a study of breast tumors, draining lymph nodes, adjacent tissues. TCRdb processed the multiplex PCR reads anew with MiXCR; each CDR3 protein has one entry. Found here are approximately 100,000 distinct CDR3 sequences, 21% of them singletons; the top ten hold roughly 1.2%. Specimen: axillary lymph node tissue. These receptors all stem from a female donor with breast cancer. Some clones in this sample may be carry-over from other donors' samples. Both conserved end residues are part of each CDR3. The D gene is left open where the match is weak. Expanded clones get a size class; other rows say once, few or many, or leave the size out.

CASSLGRTDRGEQYF,TGCGCCAGCAGCTTGGGACGCACCGACAGGGGCGAGCAGTACTTC,TRBJ2-7,many,TRBD1,TRBV5-1
CASRDRLAGGREQFF,TGTGCCAGCAGGGATCGACTAGCGGGAGGGCGTGAGCAGTTCTTC,TRBJ2-1,many,TRBD2,TRBV27
CAARRAGPGNYGYTF,TGTGCCGCTCGTCGAGCAGGACCTGGTAACTATGGCTACACCTTC,TRBJ1-2,many,.,TRBV19
CASSAGTSGRRVSEEQYF,TGCGCCAGCAGCGCCGGGACTAGCGGGAGGAGGGTATCGGAAGAGCAGTACTTC,TRBJ2-7,many,TRBD2,TRBV5-1
CASSNTGGSEQYF,TGTGCCAGCAGCAACACAGGGGGCAGCGAGCAGTACTTC,TRBJ2-7,many,TRBD1,TRBV7-9
CASSQDTGGRDSYEQYF,TGTGCCAGCAGCCAAGATACGGGCGGGAGAGACTCCTACGAGCAGTACTTC,TRBJ2-7,many,TRBD2,TRBV4-2
CSGDPLGDTQYF,TGCAGCGGGGATCCCCTGGGGGATACGCAGTATTTT,TRBJ2-3,few,.,TRBV29-1
CASSYRETGPYEQYF,TGTGCCAGCAGTTATCGGGAGACGGGGCCCTACGAGCAGTACTTC,TRBJ2-7,many,.,TRBV6-2/TRBV6-3
CASSVVDSSYEQYF,TGTGCCAGCAGCGTAGTCGATAGCTCCTACGAGCAGTACTTC,TRBJ2-7,.,.,TRBV9
CAGGTSGLQETQYF,TGTGCCGGCGGGACTAGCGGACTCCAAGAGACCCAGTACTTC,TRBJ2-5,.,TRBD2,TRBV28
CASSRDGYTF,TGTGCCAGCAGTCGAGATGGCTACACCTTC,TRBJ1-2,few,.,TRBV28
CAIKGGTSGSNEQFF,TGTGCCATCAAAGGTGGGACTAGCGGGAGCAATGAGCAGTTCTTC,TRBJ2-1,many,TRBD2,TRBV10-3
CASSKQGLPYGYTF,TGTGCCAGCAGCAAGCAGGGTCTCCCCTATGGCTACACCTTC,TRBJ1-2,many,.,TRBV11-2
CASSSDRNSPLHF,TGTGCCAGTAGTAGCGACAGAAATTCACCCCTCCACTTT,TRBJ1-6,many,.,TRBV19
CASSQGGSNIQYF,TGTGCCAGCAGCCAAGGTGGGAGTAACATTCAGTACTTC,TRBJ2-4,.,.,TRBV3-1
CACRGFNEKLFF,TGTGCCTGCAGGGGGTTTAATGAAAAACTGTTTTTT,TRBJ1-4,many,TRBD1,TRBV19
CASSQRLAGARSTDTQYF,TGCGCCAGCAGCCAGAGGTTAGCGGGAGCCCGTAGCACAGATACGCAGTATTTT,TRBJ2-3,many,TRBD2,TRBV5-1
CANKGRGNNEQFF,TGTGCCAACAAGGGGAGGGGAAACAATGAGCAGTTCTTC,TRBJ2-1,many,TRBD2,TRBV2
CASSPRDTYLYNEQFF,TGTGCCAGCAGCCCGCGGGACACCTACTTATACAATGAGCAGTTCTTC,TRBJ2-1,.,.,TRBV14
CASSPPRQGGNYEQYF,TGTGCCAGCTCACCACCCAGACAGGGAGGTAACTACGAGCAGTACTTC,TRBJ2-7,few,.,TRBV18
CASSPPGVSETQYF,TGTGCCAGCTCACCCCCGGGGGTTTCAGAGACCCAGTACTTC,TRBJ2-5,many,.,TRBV18
CSVGQGTETQYF,TGCAGCGTTGGACAGGGCACGGAGACCCAGTACTTC,TRBJ2-5,many,TRBD1,TRBV29-1
CSARTSGGVYNEQFF,TGCAGTGCCAGGACTAGCGGGGGAGTCTACAATGAGCAGTTCTTC,TRBJ2-1,many,TRBD2,TRBV20-1
CASSKDYYEQFF,TGTGCCAGCAGCAAAGACTATTATGAGCAGTTCTTC,TRBJ2-1,.,.,TRBV3-1
CASSSVQGGLEEQYF,TGTGCCAGCAGCTCTGTACAGGGCGGATTGGAGGAGCAGTACTTC,TRBJ2-7,many,.,TRBV14
CASSQDPSGFLTDTQYF,TGTGCCAGCAGCCAAGATCCGTCAGGGTTCCTCACAGATACGCAGTATTTT,TRBJ2-3,many,.,TRBV14
CAWSAQRESSYEQYF,TGTGCCTGGAGTGCCCAGCGGGAAAGCTCCTACGAGCAGTACTTC,TRBJ2-7,few,TRBD2,TRBV30
CASSRDRAGFRYF,TGTGCCAGCAGTCGGGACAGGGCAGGTTTTCGGTACTTC,TRBJ2-7,many,TRBD1,TRBV6-5
CASSLWGGVSPLHF,TGTGCCAGCAGTTTATGGGGGGGGGTTTCACCCCTCCACTTT,TRBJ1-6,.,.,TRBV27
CASDKAPIGRNYGYTF,TGTGCCAGCGACAAGGCCCCTATTGGACGGAACTATGGCTACACCTTC,TRBJ1-2,many,.,TRBV6-6
CSANRPPQTDQRTLSTEAFF,TGCAGTGCCAACCGACCCCCCCAGACAGACCAACGGACCCTAAGCACTGAAGCTTTCTTT,TRBJ1-1,.,.,TRBV20-1
CASSQGTTTRGQYF,TGTGCCAGCAGCCAAGGGACGACGACCCGGGGGCAGTACTTC,TRBJ2-7,many,.,TRBV3-1
CASSLSIPSSYNEQFF,TGTGCCAGCAGCTTATCTATCCCGAGCTCCTACAATGAGCAGTTCTTC,TRBJ2-1,.,.,TRBV11-2
CASSAGPGRGQYF,TGTGCCAGCAGTGCCGGCCCCGGGAGGGGGCAGTACTTC,TRBJ2-7,many,TRBD2,TRBV27
CASSLPAGAHAHEQYF,TGTGCCAGCAGCCTCCCGGCGGGGGCTCACGCCCACGAGCAGTACTTC,TRBJ2-7,once,.,TRBV28
CASLAGSTDTQYF,TGTGCCAGTCTAGCGGGGTCTACAGATACGCAGTATTTT,TRBJ2-3,few,TRBD2,TRBV5-5
CASSPHPNQMHATNEKLFF,TGTGCCAGCAGTCCCCACCCAAACCAGATGCATGCAACTAATGAAAAACTGTTTTTT,TRBJ1-4,many,.,TRBV2
CASSFLGPPGAAFF,TGTGCCAGCAGCTTCTTGGGACCCCCGGGGGCAGCTTTCTTT,TRBJ1-1,.,.,TRBV7-2
CASRAGTGGPDTQYF,TGCGCCAGCAGGGCCGGGACAGGGGGTCCAGATACGCAGTATTTT,TRBJ2-3,many,TRBD1,TRBV10-2
CASSVILARDTQYF,TGTGCCAGCAGCGTAATCCTAGCGAGGGATACGCAGTATTTT,TRBJ2-3,many,.,TRBV9
CAWSGLPGETQYF,TGTGCCTGGAGTGGGCTACCGGGGGAGACCCAGTACTTC,TRBJ2-5,many,.,TRBV30
CSATPRTGYGYTF,TGCAGTGCTACCCCTAGGACAGGGTACGGCTACACCTTC,TRBJ1-2,many,TRBD1,TRBV20-1
CASSIVAVDSGANVLTF,TGTGCCAGTAGTATAGTTGCGGTGGACTCTGGGGCCAACGTCCTGACTTTC,TRBJ2-6,many,.,TRBV19
CAWTGDRGGYGYTF,TGTGCCTGGACAGGTGACAGGGGAGGATATGGCTACACCTTC,TRBJ1-2,.,TRBD1,TRBV30
CASSEERDTEAFF,TGTGCCAGCAGTGAAGAGCGGGACACTGAAGCTTTCTTT,TRBJ1-1,.,.,TRBV2
CASSQYMGLPYGYTF,TGTGCCAGCAGCCAATATATGGGGCTTCCCTATGGCTACACCTTC,TRBJ1-2,many,.,TRBV14
CASSQDRGTNYGYTF,TGTGCCAGCAGCCAGGACAGGGGGACGAACTATGGCTACACCTTC,TRBJ1-2,many,TRBD1,TRBV5-4
CASSSQISGRAGKDTGELFF,TGTGCCAGCAGCTCCCAAATTAGCGGGAGGGCCGGTAAGGACACCGGGGAGCTGTTTTTT,TRBJ2-2,.,TRBD2,TRBV5-8
CASSLRGVADTQYF,TGTGCCAGCAGCTTAAGGGGGGTCGCAGATACGCAGTATTTT,TRBJ2-3,many,.,TRBV7-9
CSAREGRTFQETQYF,TGCAGTGCTAGAGAGGGTAGGACCTTCCAAGAGACCCAGTACTTC,TRBJ2-5,.,.,TRBV20-1
CARGGTSGTGELFF,TGTGCCCGTGGCGGGACTAGCGGGACCGGGGAGCTGTTTTTT,TRBJ2-2,.,TRBD2,TRBV30
CASSSTGRAYEQYF,TGTGCCAGCAGCTCTACGGGACGGGCCTACGAGCAGTACTTC,TRBJ2-7,many,.,TRBV5-8
CSARGGGMGEYTF,TGCAGTGCTAGAGGGGGAGGGATGGGGGAGTACACCTTC,TRBJ1-2,many,.,TRBV20-1